The present T cell receptor (beta chain) was sequenced within a study of blood T cells in healthy people across ages. Using a J-beta primer mix together with a sample-barcoded 5' primer, a second PCR was run for roughly 6 to 11 cycles. TCRdb reanalysed the 5' RACE reads using MiXCR and keeps one entry per CDR3 protein. The repertoire consists of about a million distinct CDR3 sequences, with 30% to 40% occurring once and the leading ten covering 10% to 15%. The sequenced sample consisted of blood. The sequence came from a young man in good health.

The CDR3 is CASSDRTYRGKLFF. As DNA, the CDR3 is TGCGCCAGCAGCGACAGGACATATAGAGGAAAACTGTTTTTT. The gene calls are TRBV5-1 and TRBJ1-4; the D gene is possibly TRBD1 (6 bases). Germline CDR1 SGHRS, CDR2 YFSETQ. V was pared by 4 bases and J by 10 bases, with 17 bases between. The CDR3 sequence is 14 residues long.